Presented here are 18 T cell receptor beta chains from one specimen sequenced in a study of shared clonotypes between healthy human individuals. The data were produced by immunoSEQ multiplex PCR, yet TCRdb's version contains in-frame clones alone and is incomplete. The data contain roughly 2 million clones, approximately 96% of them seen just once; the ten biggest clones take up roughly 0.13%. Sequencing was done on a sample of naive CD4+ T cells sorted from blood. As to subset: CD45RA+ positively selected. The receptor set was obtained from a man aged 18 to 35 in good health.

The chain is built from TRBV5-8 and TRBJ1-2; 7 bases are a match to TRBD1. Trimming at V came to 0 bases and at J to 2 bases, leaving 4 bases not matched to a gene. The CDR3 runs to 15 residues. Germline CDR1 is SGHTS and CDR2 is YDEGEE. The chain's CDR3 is CASSLEGRGNYGYTF. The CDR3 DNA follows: TGTGCCAGCAGCTTGGAGGGCAGGGGGAACTATGGCTACACCTTC.

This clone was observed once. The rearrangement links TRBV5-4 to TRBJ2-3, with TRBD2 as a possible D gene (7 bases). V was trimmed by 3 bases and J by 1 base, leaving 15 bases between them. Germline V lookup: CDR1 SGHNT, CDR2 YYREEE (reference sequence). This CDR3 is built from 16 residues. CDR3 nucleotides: TGTGCCAGCAGCTCAGGTGCGGGGGCCCGCACAGATACGCAGTATTTT. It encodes CASSSGAGARTDTQYF.

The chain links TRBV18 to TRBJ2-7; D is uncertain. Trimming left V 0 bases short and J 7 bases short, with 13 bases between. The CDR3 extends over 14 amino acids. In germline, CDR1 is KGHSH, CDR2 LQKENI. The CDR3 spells CASSPPSPTEEQYF. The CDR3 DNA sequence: TGTGCCAGCTCACCACCTTCCCCCACGGAGGAGCAGTACTTC.

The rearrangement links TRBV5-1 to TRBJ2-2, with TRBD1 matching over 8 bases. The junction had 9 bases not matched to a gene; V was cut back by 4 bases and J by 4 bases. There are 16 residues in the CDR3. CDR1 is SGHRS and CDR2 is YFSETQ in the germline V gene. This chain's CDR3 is CASSLRQGTVTGELFF. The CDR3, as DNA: TGCGCCAGCAGCCTAAGACAGGGGACTGTCACCGGGGAGCTGTTTTTT.

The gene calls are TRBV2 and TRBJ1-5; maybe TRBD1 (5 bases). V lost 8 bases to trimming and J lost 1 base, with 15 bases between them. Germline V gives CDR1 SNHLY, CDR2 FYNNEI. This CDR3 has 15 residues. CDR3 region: CASGSGGTSNQPQHF. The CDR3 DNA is TGTGCCAGCGGCTCCGGGGGAACAAGCAATCAGCCCCAGCATTTT.

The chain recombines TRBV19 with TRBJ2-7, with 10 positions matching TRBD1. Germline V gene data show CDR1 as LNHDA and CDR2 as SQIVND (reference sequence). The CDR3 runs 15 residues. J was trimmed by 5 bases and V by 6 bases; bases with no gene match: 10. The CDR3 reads CASSRSGQGVDEQYF. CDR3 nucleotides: TGTGCCAGTAGCCGATCCGGACAGGGGGTAGACGAGCAGTACTTC.

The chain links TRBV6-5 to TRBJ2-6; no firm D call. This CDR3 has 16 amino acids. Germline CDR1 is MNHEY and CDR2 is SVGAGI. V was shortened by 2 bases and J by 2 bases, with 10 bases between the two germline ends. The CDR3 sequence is CASSYETATGANVLTF. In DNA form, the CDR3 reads TGTGCCAGCAGTTACGAGACTGCTACTGGGGCCAACGTCCTGACTTTC.

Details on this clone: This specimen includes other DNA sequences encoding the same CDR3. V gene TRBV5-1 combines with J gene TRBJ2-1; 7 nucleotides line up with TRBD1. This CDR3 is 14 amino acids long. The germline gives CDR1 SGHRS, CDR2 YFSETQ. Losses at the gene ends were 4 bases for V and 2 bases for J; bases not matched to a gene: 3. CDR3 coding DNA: TGCGCCAGCAGCCTCGGGACAGCCTACAATGAGCAGTTCTTC. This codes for CASSLGTAYNEQFF.

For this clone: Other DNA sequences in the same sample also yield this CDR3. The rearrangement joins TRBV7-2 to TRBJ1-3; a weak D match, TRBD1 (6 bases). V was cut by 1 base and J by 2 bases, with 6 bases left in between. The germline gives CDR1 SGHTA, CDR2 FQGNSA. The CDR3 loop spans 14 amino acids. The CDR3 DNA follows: TGTGCCAGCAGCTTAGACAGGGCTGGAAACACCATATATTTT. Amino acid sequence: CASSLDRAGNTIYF. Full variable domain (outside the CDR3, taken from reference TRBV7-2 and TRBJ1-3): GAGVSQSPSNKVTEKGKDVELRCDPISGHTALYWYRQSLGQGLEFLIYFQGNSAPDKSGLPSDRFSAERTGGSVSTLTIQRTQQEDSAVYLCASSLDRAGNTIYFGEGSWLTVV.

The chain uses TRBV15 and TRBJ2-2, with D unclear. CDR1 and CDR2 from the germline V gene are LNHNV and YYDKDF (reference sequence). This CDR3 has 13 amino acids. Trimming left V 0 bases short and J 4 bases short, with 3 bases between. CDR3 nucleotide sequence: TGTGCCACCAGCAGAGACATCACCGGGGAGCTGTTTTTT. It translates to CATSRDITGELFF. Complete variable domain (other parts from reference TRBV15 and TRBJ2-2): DAMVIQNPRYQVTQFGKPVTLSCSQTLNHNVMYWYQQKSSQAPKLLFHYYDKDFNNEADTPDNFQSRRPNTSFCFLDIRSPGLGDTAMYLCATSRDITGELFFGEGSRLTVL.

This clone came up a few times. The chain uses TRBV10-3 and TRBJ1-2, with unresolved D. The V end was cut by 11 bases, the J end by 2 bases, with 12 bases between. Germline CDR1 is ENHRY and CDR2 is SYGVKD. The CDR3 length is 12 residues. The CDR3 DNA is TGTGCCGCGCGGACGGGAAACTATGGCTACACCTTC. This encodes CAARTGNYGYTF.

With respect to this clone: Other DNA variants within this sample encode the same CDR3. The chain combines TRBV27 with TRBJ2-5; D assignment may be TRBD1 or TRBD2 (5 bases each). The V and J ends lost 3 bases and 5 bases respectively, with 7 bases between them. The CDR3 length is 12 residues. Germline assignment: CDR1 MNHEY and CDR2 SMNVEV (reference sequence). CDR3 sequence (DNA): TGTGCCAGCAGTTTTGGGGGTGAGACCCAGTACTTC. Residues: CASSFGGETQYF.

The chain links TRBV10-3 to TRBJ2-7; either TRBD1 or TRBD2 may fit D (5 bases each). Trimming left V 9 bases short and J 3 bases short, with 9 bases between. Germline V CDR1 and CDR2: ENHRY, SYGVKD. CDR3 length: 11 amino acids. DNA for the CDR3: TGTGCCATGAGGGACGGCTACGAGCAGTACTTC. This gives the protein CAMRDGYEQYF.

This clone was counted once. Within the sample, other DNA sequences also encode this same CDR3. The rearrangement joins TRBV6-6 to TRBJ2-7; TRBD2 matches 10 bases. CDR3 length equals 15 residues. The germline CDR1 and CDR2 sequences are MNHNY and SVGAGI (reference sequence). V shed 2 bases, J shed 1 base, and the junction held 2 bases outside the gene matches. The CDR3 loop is CASSYETSGSYEQYF. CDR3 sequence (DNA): TGTGCCAGCAGTTACGAGACTAGCGGGTCCTACGAGCAGTACTTC.

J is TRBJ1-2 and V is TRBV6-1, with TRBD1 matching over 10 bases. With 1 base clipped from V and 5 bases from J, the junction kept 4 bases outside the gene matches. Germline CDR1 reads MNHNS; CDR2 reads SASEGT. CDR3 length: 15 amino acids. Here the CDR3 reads CASSEDGTGVYGYTF. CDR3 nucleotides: TGTGCCAGCAGTGAAGACGGGACAGGGGTGTATGGCTACACCTTC.

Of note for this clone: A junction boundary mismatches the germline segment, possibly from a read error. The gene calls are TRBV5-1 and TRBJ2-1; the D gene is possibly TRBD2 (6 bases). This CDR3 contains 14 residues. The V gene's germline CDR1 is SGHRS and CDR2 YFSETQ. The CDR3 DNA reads TGCGCCAGCAGCCCGTATAGCGGTGAGGATGAACAGTTCTTC. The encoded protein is CASSPYSGEDEQFF.

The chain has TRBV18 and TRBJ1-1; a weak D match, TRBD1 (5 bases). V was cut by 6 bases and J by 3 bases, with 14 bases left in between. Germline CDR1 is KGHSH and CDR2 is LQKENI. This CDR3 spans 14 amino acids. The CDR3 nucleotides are TGTGCCAGCTCCCAGACAGTAAGGGACACTGAAGCTTTCTTT. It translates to CASSQTVRDTEAFF.

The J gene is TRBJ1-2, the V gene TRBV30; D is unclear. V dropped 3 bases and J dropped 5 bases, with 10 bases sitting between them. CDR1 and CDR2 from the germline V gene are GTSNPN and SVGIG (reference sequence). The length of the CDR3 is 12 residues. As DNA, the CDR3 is TGTGCCTGGAGCCCGACTGATTATGGCTACACCTTC. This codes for CAWSPTDYGYTF.